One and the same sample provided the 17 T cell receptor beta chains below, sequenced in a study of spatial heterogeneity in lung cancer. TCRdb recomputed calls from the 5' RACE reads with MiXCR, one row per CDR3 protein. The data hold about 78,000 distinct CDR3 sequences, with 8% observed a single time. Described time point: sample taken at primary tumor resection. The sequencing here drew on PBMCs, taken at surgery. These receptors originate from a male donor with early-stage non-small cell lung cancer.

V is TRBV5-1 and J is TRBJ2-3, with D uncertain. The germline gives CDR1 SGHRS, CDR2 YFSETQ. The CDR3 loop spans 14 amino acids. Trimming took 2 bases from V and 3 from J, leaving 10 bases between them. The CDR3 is CASSFPEGTDTQYF. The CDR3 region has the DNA TGCGCCAGCAGCTTCCCCGAAGGGACAGATACGCAGTATTTT.

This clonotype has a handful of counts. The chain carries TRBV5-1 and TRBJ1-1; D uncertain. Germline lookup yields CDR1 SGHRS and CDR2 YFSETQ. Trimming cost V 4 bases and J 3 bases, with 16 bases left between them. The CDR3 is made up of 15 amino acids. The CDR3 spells CASSPPSGLDTEAFF. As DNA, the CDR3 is TGCGCCAGCAGCCCCCCTTCGGGTTTGGACACTGAAGCTTTCTTT.

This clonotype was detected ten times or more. The CDR3 region has the DNA TGTGCCAGCAGCGCCGGGACTAGCGGGAGGCGCGAGCAGTACTTC. Protein product: CASSAGTSGRREQYF. This chain uses TRBV5-4 with TRBJ2-7, with 15 bases fitting TRBD2. The V segment lost 4 bases and the J segment 6 bases; nucleotides outside the gene matches: 5. Germline loops: CDR1 SGHNT, CDR2 YYREEE (reference sequence). This CDR3 comprises 15 residues.

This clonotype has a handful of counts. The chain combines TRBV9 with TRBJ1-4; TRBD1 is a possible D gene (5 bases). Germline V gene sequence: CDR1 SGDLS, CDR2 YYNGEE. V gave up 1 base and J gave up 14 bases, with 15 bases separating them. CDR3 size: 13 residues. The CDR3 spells CASSVSFGARLFF. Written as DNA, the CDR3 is TGTGCCAGCAGCGTAAGCTTTGGGGCACGGCTGTTTTTT.

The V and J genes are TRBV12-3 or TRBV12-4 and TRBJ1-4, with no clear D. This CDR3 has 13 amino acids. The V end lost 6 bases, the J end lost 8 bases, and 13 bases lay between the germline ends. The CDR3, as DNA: TGTGCCAGCAGACGAGGGCTACTGGAAAAACTGTTTTTT. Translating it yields CASRRGLLEKLFF.

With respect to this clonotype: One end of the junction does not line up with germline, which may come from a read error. The CDR3 here is CASGSQGTQYF. CDR3 DNA: TGTGCCAGCGGAAGCCAAGGGACCCAGTACTTC. The chain uses TRBV6-5 and TRBJ2-5; the D is unclear. Germline V gene lookup returns CDR1 MNHEY and CDR2 SVGAGI. The length of the CDR3 is 11 residues.

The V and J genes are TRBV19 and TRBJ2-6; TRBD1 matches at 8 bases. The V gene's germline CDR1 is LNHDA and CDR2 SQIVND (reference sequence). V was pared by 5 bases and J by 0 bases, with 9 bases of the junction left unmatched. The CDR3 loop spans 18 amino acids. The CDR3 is CASSFRTGRTSGANVLTF. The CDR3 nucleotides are TGTGCCAGTAGTTTTCGGACAGGGCGCACCTCTGGGGCCAACGTCCTGACTTTC.

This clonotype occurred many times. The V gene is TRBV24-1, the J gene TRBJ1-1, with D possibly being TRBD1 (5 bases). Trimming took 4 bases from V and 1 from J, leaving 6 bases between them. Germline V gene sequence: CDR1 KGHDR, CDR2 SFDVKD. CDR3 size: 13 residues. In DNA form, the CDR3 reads TGTGCCACCAGTGAAGGACAGAACACTGAAGCTTTCTTT. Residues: CATSEGQNTEAFF.

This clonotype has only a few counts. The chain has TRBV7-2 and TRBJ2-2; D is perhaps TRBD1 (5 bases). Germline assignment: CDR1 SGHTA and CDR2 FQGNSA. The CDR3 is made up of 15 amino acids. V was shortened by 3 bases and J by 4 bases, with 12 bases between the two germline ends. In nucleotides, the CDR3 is TGTGCCAGCAGCTTCAAGGGGCCTAGCACCGGGGAGCTGTTTTTT. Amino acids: CASSFKGPSTGELFF.

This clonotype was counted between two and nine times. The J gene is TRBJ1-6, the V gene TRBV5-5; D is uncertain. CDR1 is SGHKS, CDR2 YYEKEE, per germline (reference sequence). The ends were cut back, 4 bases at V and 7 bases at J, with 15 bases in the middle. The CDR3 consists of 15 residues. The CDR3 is CASSPSTPPNSPLHF. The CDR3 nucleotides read TGTGCCAGCAGCCCATCGACCCCCCCGAATTCACCCCTCCACTTT.

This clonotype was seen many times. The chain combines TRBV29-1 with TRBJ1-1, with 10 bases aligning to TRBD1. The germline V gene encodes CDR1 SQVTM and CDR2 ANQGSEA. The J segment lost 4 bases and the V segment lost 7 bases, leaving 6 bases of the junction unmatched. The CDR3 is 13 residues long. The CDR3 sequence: CSAGDRGSTEAFF. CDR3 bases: TGCAGCGCCGGGGACAGGGGCAGCACTGAAGCTTTCTTT.

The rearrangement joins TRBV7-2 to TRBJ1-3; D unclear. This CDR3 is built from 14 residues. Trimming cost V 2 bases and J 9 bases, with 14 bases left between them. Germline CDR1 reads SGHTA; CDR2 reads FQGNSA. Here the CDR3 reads CASSLNAGSGTIYF. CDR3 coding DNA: TGTGCCAGCAGCTTAAACGCAGGTTCAGGCACCATATATTTT.

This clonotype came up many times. CDR3 sequence: CASSFWGVGNQPQHF. The CDR3 DNA follows: TGTGCCAGCAGTTTCTGGGGGGTTGGCAATCAGCCCCAGCATTTT. This chain connects TRBV12-3 or TRBV12-4 to TRBJ1-5; D is perhaps TRBD1 (5 bases). Trimming pared 3 bases from V and 2 bases from J, leaving 11 bases between. The CDR3 loop spans 15 amino acids.

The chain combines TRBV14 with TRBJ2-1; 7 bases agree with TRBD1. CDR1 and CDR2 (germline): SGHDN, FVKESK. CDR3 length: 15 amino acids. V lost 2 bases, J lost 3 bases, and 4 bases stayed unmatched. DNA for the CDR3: TGTGCCAGCAGCCAAAGGACAGGATACTACAATGAGCAGTTCTTC. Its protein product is CASSQRTGYYNEQFF.

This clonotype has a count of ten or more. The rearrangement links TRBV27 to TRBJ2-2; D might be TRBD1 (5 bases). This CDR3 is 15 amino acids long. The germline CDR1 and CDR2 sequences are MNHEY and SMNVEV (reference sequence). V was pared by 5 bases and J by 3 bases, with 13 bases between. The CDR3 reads CASSLRTMYTGELFF. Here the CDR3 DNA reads TGTGCCAGCAGTCTGCGGACAATGTACACCGGGGAGCTGTTTTTT.

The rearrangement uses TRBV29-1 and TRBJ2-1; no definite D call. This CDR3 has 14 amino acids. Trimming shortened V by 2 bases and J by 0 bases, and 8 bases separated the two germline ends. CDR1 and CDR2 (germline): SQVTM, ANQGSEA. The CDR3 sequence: CSVEPESSYNEQFF. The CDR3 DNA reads TGCAGCGTTGAACCCGAGAGCTCCTACAATGAGCAGTTCTTC.

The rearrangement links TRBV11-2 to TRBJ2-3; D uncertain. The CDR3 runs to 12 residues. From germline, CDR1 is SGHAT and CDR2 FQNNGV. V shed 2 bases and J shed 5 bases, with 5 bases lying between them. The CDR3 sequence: CASSLFGDTQYF. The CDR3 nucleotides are TGTGCCAGCAGCTTATTCGGAGATACGCAGTATTTT.